These 29 T cell receptor beta chains originate from one sample sequenced in a study of blood T cell repertoires in COVID-19. Profiling relied on immunoSEQ multiplex PCR, and the TCRdb table lists in-frame clones only, not all of them. The sample contains about 140,000 clones, 84% of which appear only once. The sample comprised PBMCs or T cells enriched from blood (not recorded which). Receptors were obtained from a woman aged 45-65 years with acute COVID-19.

The V gene is TRBV27, the J gene TRBJ2-1, with 7 bases that match TRBD1. The CDR3 extends over 15 amino acids. Germline CDR1 is MNHEY and CDR2 is SMNVEV (reference sequence). Trimming removed 0 bases from V and 8 bases from J; junction bases left unmatched: 7. CDR3 DNA sequence: TGTGCCAGCAGTTTATCCTTCGACAGGGATGATGAGCAGTTCTTC. Its protein product is CASSLSFDRDDEQFF.

This chain joins TRBV10-3 and TRBJ1-2, with 7 bases aligning to TRBD1. The germline CDR1 and CDR2 sequences are ENHRY and SYGVKD. V trimming: 7 bases; J trimming: 2 bases; junction bases outside the gene matches: 4. The CDR3 covers 13 residues. CDR3 amino acids: CAITATGNYGYTF. The CDR3 bases are TGTGCCATCACCGCGACAGGGAACTATGGCTACACCTTC.

This clone was seen once. This chain joins TRBV4-1 and TRBJ1-1; D might be TRBD1 (5 bases). V was cut by 4 bases and J by 5 bases, with 11 bases left in between. In germline, CDR1 is MGHRA, CDR2 YSYEKL. There are 13 residues in the CDR3. The CDR3 nucleotides read TGCGCCAGCAGCCTCCCGGGGGTGACTGAAGCTTTCTTT. It yields the protein CASSLPGVTEAFF.

The chain uses TRBV27 and TRBJ2-7; D is uncertain. V was pared by 10 bases and J by 6 bases, with 16 bases between. From germline, CDR1 is MNHEY and CDR2 SMNVEV (reference sequence). The CDR3 loop spans 12 amino acids. In DNA, the CDR3 is TGTGCCATCTCTTCGGGTGTTGGCGAGCAGTACTTC. Its translation: CAISSGVGEQYF.

V usage is TRBV2 and J usage is TRBJ2-1, with D unresolved. There are 11 residues in the CDR3. The germline V gene has CDR1 SNHLY and CDR2 FYNNEI. Trimming removed 7 bases from V and 7 bases from J, with 8 bases in between. The CDR3 is CASTPTNEQFF. DNA of the CDR3: TGTGCCAGCACCCCCACTAATGAGCAGTTCTTC.

V gene TRBV2 combines with J gene TRBJ2-2, with TRBD2 as a possible D gene (5 bases). Germline CDR1 reads SNHLY; CDR2 reads FYNNEI. V lost 5 bases and J lost 2, with 9 bases in between. The CDR3 contains 14 residues. The CDR3 is CASSRLPNTGELFF. DNA for the CDR3: TGTGCCAGCAGTCGACTACCCAACACCGGGGAGCTGTTTTTT.

This clone occurred once. The chain recombines TRBV9 with TRBJ1-5; 8 bases are shared with TRBD1. The germline CDR1 and CDR2 sequences are SGDLS and YYNGEE. With V trimmed by 0 bases and J by 3 bases, 2 bases remained unmatched. The CDR3 length is 15 residues. In nucleotides, the CDR3 is TGTGCCAGCAGCGTAGAGGGACAGGACAATCAGCCCCAGCATTTT. This translates into CASSVEGQDNQPQHF.

The chain recombines TRBV5-1 with TRBJ2-7, with a tentative D call TRBD2 (6 bases). Trimming took 2 bases from V and 7 from J, leaving 28 bases between them. The germline CDR1 and CDR2 sequences are SGHRS and YFSETQ. The CDR3 runs 18 residues. CDR3 sequence reads: CASSFVFGLGLSVGEQYF. The DNA for the CDR3 is TGCGCCAGCAGCTTTGTTTTTGGGTTGGGACTGTCAGTTGGAGAGCAGTACTTC.

The chain combines TRBV11-2 with TRBJ2-7, with 7 bases aligning to TRBD2. This CDR3 contains 12 residues. The V gene end was trimmed by 3 bases and the J gene end by 6 bases; junction bases not matched to a gene: 2. Germline CDR1 and CDR2: SGHAT and FQNNGV. CDR3 residues: CASSFSGGEQYF. The CDR3 bases are TGTGCCAGCAGCTTTTCGGGGGGCGAGCAGTACTTC.

This chain connects TRBV19 to TRBJ2-5; 7 bases are a match to TRBD2. The CDR3 runs 14 residues. J gave up 4 bases and V 3 bases, and 5 bases lay outside the gene matches. Per the germline V gene, CDR1 is LNHDA and CDR2 is SQIVND (reference sequence). CDR3 DNA sequence: TGTGCCAGTAGTATGGACGGGAGGCGAGAGACCCAGTACTTC. Translation gives CASSMDGRRETQYF.

The chain recombines TRBV10-2 with TRBJ2-1; a possible D gene is TRBD1 (6 bases). Germline V gene data show CDR1 as WSHSY and CDR2 as SAAADI. Trimming pared 6 bases from V and 1 base from J, leaving 10 bases between. The CDR3 loop spans 14 amino acids. The CDR3 DNA reads TGCGCCAGCAGCTCCGACAGGTCCTACAATGAGCAGTTCTTC. This codes for CASSSDRSYNEQFF.

As DNA, the CDR3 is TGTGCCAGCAGCCCCCAGGGGGGAGACACTGAAGCTTTCTTT. Residues: CASSPQGGDTEAFF. The J gene is TRBJ1-1, the V gene TRBV7-3, with 7 bases identical to TRBD1. V was pared by 5 bases and J by 3 bases, with 6 bases of the junction left unmatched. This CDR3 is 14 amino acids long. CDR1 is SGHTA, CDR2 FQGTGA, per germline.

This sequence joins TRBV10-2 and TRBJ2-4; 8 nucleotides line up with TRBD1. J lost 6 bases, V lost 7 bases, and 8 bases had no gene match. From germline, CDR1 is WSHSY and CDR2 SAAADI. This CDR3 region has 14 residues. The DNA for the CDR3 is TGCGCCAGCACCCCAGGACAGGGCCGAAACATTCAGTACTTC. It yields the protein CASTPGQGRNIQYF.

The chain links TRBV7-2 to TRBJ1-5, with D tentatively TRBD1 (5 bases). Trimming took off 3 bases at V and 3 bases at J, with 9 bases between the two ends. CDR3 length: 14 residues. Germline-derived CDR1 and CDR2 are SGHTA and FQGNSA. The CDR3 reads CASSLGGYNQPQHF. CDR3 DNA sequence: TGTGCCAGCAGCTTGGGGGGGTACAATCAGCCCCAGCATTTT.

Only one count was recorded for this clone. The chain links TRBV3-1 (or the pseudogene TRBV3-2) to TRBJ2-4; TRBD1 matches at 10 bases. CDR3 length: 15 amino acids. Germline V gene data show CDR1 as LGHDT and CDR2 as YNNKEL (reference sequence). The V gene end was trimmed by 2 bases and the J gene end by 7 bases; junction bases not matched to a gene: 5. CDR3 in amino acids: CASSQTGTGDNIQYF. Written as DNA, the CDR3 is TGTGCCAGCAGCCAAACCGGGACAGGGGACAACATTCAGTACTTC.

The V call is TRBV25-1, the J call TRBJ2-7; TRBD2 might be the D (6 bases). Germline loops: CDR1 MGHDK, CDR2 SYGVNS. This CDR3 contains 14 residues. With 1 base removed from V and 3 bases from J, the gap between germline ends came to 10 bases. The CDR3 DNA sequence: TGTGCCAGCAGTGAATTAGGGGAGGTCTACGAGCAGTACTTC. Amino acid sequence: CASSELGEVYEQYF.

This clone turned up a few times. The rearrangement links TRBV2 to TRBJ2-1, with D unresolved. CDR3 length: 14 amino acids. The V end was cut by 3 bases, the J end by 9 bases, with 15 bases between. Germline V CDR1 and CDR2: SNHLY, FYNNEI. CDR3 DNA sequence: TGTGCCAGCAGTGAGATAAAAAATTACGGTGAGCAGTTCTTC. Encoded protein: CASSEIKNYGEQFF.

CDR3 in amino acids: CSASSGRSKNEQYF. The CDR3, as DNA: TGCAGTGCTAGTAGCGGGAGGAGTAAGAACGAGCAGTACTTC. The chain is built from TRBV20-1 and TRBJ2-7; the match to TRBD2 covers 10 bases. In germline, CDR1 is DFQATT, CDR2 SNEGSKA (reference sequence). CDR3 length: 14 residues. The V gene end was trimmed by 3 bases and the J gene end by 5 bases; junction bases not matched to a gene: 7.

The chain couples TRBV7-6 to TRBJ1-2, with D possibly matching TRBD1 (5 bases). Germline CDR1 SGHVS, CDR2 FNYEAQ. V was cut by 1 base and J by 4 bases, with 10 bases left in between. The CDR3 has 14 amino acids. CDR3 sequence: CASSLGQGTYGYTF. The CDR3 coding sequence is TGTGCCAGCAGCTTAGGGCAGGGCACCTATGGCTACACCTTC.

The count of this clone is one. V and J are TRBV28 and TRBJ1-4; D remains ambiguous. Germline V gene sequence: CDR1 MDHEN, CDR2 SYDVKM. Trimming took off 5 bases at V and 7 bases at J, with 11 bases between the two ends. This CDR3 has 13 residues. CDR3 residues: CASSPLGGEKLFF. The CDR3, as DNA: TGTGCCAGCAGTCCCCTTGGCGGTGAAAAACTGTTTTTT.

The rearrangement uses TRBV23-1 and TRBJ2-5; TRBD2 agrees at 7 bases. TRBV23-1 counts as an open reading frame of uncertain function. V was clipped by 0 bases and J by 0 bases; unmatched bases: 10. This CDR3 spans 18 amino acids. The CDR3 bases are TGCGCCAGCAGTCAATCCGGTGTACGCGGGAGATACCAAGAGACCCAGTACTTC. Protein sequence: CASSQSGVRGRYQETQYF.

This chain links TRBV7-9 with TRBJ1-3; D might be TRBD1 (6 bases). From germline, CDR1 is SEHNR and CDR2 FQNEAQ (reference sequence). CDR3 length: 15 residues. V lost 5 bases, J lost 3 bases, and 14 bases lay in between. CDR3: CASSRVGAGGNTIYF. CDR3 DNA: TGTGCCAGCAGCCGAGTGGGGGCTGGTGGAAACACCATATATTTT. The complete variable domain, with remaining parts taken from reference TRBV7-9 and TRBJ1-3, reads DTGVSQNPRHKITKRGQNVTFRCDPISEHNRLYWYRQTLGQGPEFLTYFQNEAQLEKSRLLSDRFSAERPKGSFSTLEIQRTEQGDSAMYLCASSRVGAGGNTIYFGEGSWLTVV.

This sequence joins TRBV7-8 and TRBJ2-7, with TRBD1 matching over 7 bases. This CDR3 comprises 16 residues. Germline V gene lookup returns CDR1 SGHVS and CDR2 FQNEAQ. V lost 4 bases and J lost 3; bases outside the gene matches: 12. The CDR3 sequence: CASSSETGTAYYEQYF. Here the CDR3 DNA reads TGTGCCAGCAGCTCAGAAACCGGGACAGCCTACTACGAGCAGTACTTC.

V and J are TRBV11-2 and TRBJ2-2; tentatively, D is TRBD2 (6 bases). V lost 3 bases to trimming and J lost 6 bases, with 17 bases between them. This CDR3 is 16 amino acids long. Germline values: CDR1 SGHAT, CDR2 FQNNGV. The CDR3 here is CASSFYRGYESGELFF. Written as DNA, the CDR3 is TGTGCCAGCAGCTTCTATCGGGGGTATGAGTCCGGGGAGCTGTTTTTT.

Remarks on this clone: This same CDR3 is encoded by further DNA sequences in the sample. The chain employs TRBV20-1 and TRBJ1-1; D is ambiguous. The CDR3 spans 11 residues. From germline, CDR1 is DFQATT and CDR2 SNEGSKA (reference sequence). V was cut by 6 bases and J by 3 bases, with 8 bases left in between. The CDR3, as DNA: TGCAGTGCCGGCCGGGACACTGAAGCTTTCTTT. It yields the protein CSAGRDTEAFF.

The chain couples TRBV7-3 to TRBJ1-1; D perhaps matches TRBD1 (6 bases). The CDR3 contains 16 residues. Germline CDR1 reads SGHTA; CDR2 reads FQGTGA. V shed 6 bases and J shed 3 bases, with 20 bases lying between them. The CDR3 DNA reads TGTGCCAGCAGAGAGAAAGCCGGGACAATTCACACTGAAGCTTTCTTT. Translated: CASREKAGTIHTEAFF.

This chain connects TRBV7-3 to TRBJ2-1; 13 positions match TRBD2. CDR3 size: 17 residues. CDR1 is SGHTA, CDR2 FQGTGA, per germline. V lost 0 bases to trimming and J lost 7 bases; unmatched junction nucleotides: 6. The CDR3 nucleotides are TGTGCCAGCAGCTTAACGATGCCGGGACTAGCGGGGAATGAGCAGTTCTTC. Its translation: CASSLTMPGLAGNEQFF.

The rearrangement joins TRBV14 to TRBJ1-2; 7 bases map to TRBD1. The germline CDR1 and CDR2 sequences are SGHDN and FVKESK. Trimming cost V 4 bases and J 7 bases; bases outside gene matches: 6. The CDR3 is 13 amino acids. Here the CDR3 reads CASSRTGAGGYTF. The DNA for the CDR3 is TGTGCCAGCAGCCGAACAGGGGCAGGTGGCTACACCTTC.

The V gene is TRBV3-1 (or the pseudogene TRBV3-2), the J gene TRBJ1-1, with unresolved D. The CDR3 runs 13 residues. Germline-derived CDR1 and CDR2 are LGHDT and YNNKEL (reference sequence). Deletions cut 1 base from V and 3 bases from J, with 6 bases between. In DNA, the CDR3 is TGTGCCAGCAGCCAAGTGAGAGACACTGAAGCTTTCTTT. Translated: CASSQVRDTEAFF.